The 21 T cell receptor beta chains below come from one sample, sequenced in a study of blood T cell repertoires in COVID-19. The assay was immunoSEQ multiplex PCR, and TCRdb's table has in-frame clones only and misses some. Of over 85,000 clones in the sample, approximately 86% were seen once. The material sequenced was peripheral blood. Source of these receptors: a woman aged 45 to 65 with COVID-19, enrolled during active disease.

CDR3: CASSQTIRQRTSTDTQYF. CDR3 nucleotides: TGTGCCAGCAGCCAAACTATAAGACAGCGTACTAGCACAGATACGCAGTATTTT. The chain joins TRBV11-2 to TRBJ2-3; D is perhaps TRBD1 (5 bases). Per the germline V gene, CDR1 is SGHAT and CDR2 is FQNNGV. V was pared by 5 bases and J by 0 bases, with 21 bases between. There are 18 residues in the CDR3.

The chain links TRBV19 to TRBJ2-5; D uncertain. This CDR3 contains 13 residues. V was pared by 1 base and J by 2 bases, with 5 bases between. CDR1 and CDR2 (germline): LNHDA, SQIVND (reference sequence). Here the CDR3 DNA reads TGTGCCAGTAGTATAGGAACACAAGAGACCCAGTACTTC. It yields the protein CASSIGTQETQYF.

This clone has more than one count but fewer than ten. The chain uses TRBV3-1 (or the pseudogene TRBV3-2) and TRBJ2-5, with 13 bases matching TRBD2. V was pared by 4 bases and J by 0 bases, with 5 bases of the junction left unmatched. CDR3 size: 17 residues. CDR1 and CDR2 (germline): LGHDT, YNNKEL (reference sequence). The CDR3 DNA reads TGTGCCAGCAGCCCCTGGACTAGCGGGGGTTACCAAGAGACCCAGTACTTC. As protein: CASSPWTSGGYQETQYF.

This clone has only one observation. The rearrangement joins TRBV7-9 to TRBJ2-2; D call uncertain. The CDR3 extends over 13 amino acids. Trimming removed 3 bases from V and 6 bases from J, with 8 bases in between. The germline gives CDR1 SEHNR, CDR2 FQNEAQ (reference sequence). The CDR3: CASSFDLAGELFF. CDR3 DNA sequence: TGTGCCAGCAGCTTTGACTTGGCCGGGGAGCTGTTTTTT.

V is TRBV2 and J is TRBJ2-7; TRBD2 is a possible D gene (5 bases). Germline lookup yields CDR1 SNHLY and CDR2 FYNNEI. V was cut by 6 bases and J by 3 bases, with 12 bases left in between. The CDR3 consists of 13 residues. Here the CDR3 DNA reads TGTGCCAGCAGGGGAGACATATACTACGAGCAGTACTTC. It encodes CASRGDIYYEQYF.

CDR3 in amino acids: CASSRLAGGSTDTQYF. CDR3 sequence (DNA): TGTGCCAGCAGTCGACTAGCGGGGGGAAGCACAGATACGCAGTATTTT. This chain uses TRBV6-6 with TRBJ2-3; 13 bases fit TRBD2. Per germline, CDR1 MNHNY and CDR2 SVGAGI (reference sequence). The length of the CDR3 is 16 residues. J was trimmed by 0 bases and V by 5 bases; bases with no gene match: 2.

V and J are TRBV7-9 and TRBJ1-6; D is uncertain. The CDR3 is made up of 14 amino acids. Germline CDR1 is SEHNR and CDR2 is FQNEAQ (reference sequence). Trimming left V 1 base short and J 3 bases short, with 4 bases between. The CDR3 loop reads CASSLEHYNSPLHF. CDR3 DNA: TGTGCCAGCAGCTTAGAACACTATAATTCACCCCTCCACTTT.

The V call is TRBV10-3, the J call TRBJ1-6; D gene uncertain. The CDR3 covers 15 residues. V was shortened by 3 bases and J by 5 bases, with 11 bases between the two germline ends. Germline V gene lookup returns CDR1 ENHRY and CDR2 SYGVKD. The CDR3 region is CAISDPTGNNSPLHF. The CDR3 DNA is TGTGCCATCAGTGATCCAACGGGGAATAATTCACCCCTCCACTTT.

This chain connects TRBV30 to TRBJ1-4, with TRBD1 identical over 11 bases. V lost 2 bases and J lost 8; bases outside the gene matches: 1. Germline assignment: CDR1 GTSNPN and CDR2 SVGIG (reference sequence). This CDR3 is built from 13 residues. CDR3 DNA sequence: TGTGCCTGGAGTTGGACAGGGGGCGAAAAACTGTTTTTT. Its protein product is CAWSWTGGEKLFF.

This sequence joins TRBV4-2 and TRBJ2-7; 8 bases align to TRBD2. The CDR3 contains 16 residues. Germline-derived CDR1 and CDR2 are LGHNA and YNFKEQ. The V and J ends lost 3 bases and 3 bases, in that order; junction bases with no gene match: 10. This chain's CDR3 is CASSQNAGGFNYEQYF. The CDR3 DNA is TGTGCCAGCAGCCAGAACGCGGGGGGTTTCAACTACGAGCAGTACTTC.

The rearrangement joins TRBV27 to TRBJ1-2; D possibly corresponds to TRBD1 (5 bases). V was pared by 3 bases and J by 0 bases, with 11 bases between. In germline, CDR1 is MNHEY, CDR2 SMNVEV (reference sequence). The CDR3 is made up of 15 amino acids. CDR3 in DNA: TGTGCCAGCAGTTTGACAGCTGAAGCTAACTATGGCTACACCTTC. This sequence encodes CASSLTAEANYGYTF.

The DNA of the CDR3 is TGCGCCAGCAGCCAAGATGGAGAAGCGGGGGCATTTACGATAGGGCAGTACTTC. Protein sequence: CASSQDGEAGAFTIGQYF. This chain connects TRBV4-1 to TRBJ2-7; 8 positions agree with TRBD2. The CDR3 runs 18 residues. J lost 9 bases, V lost 0 bases, and 19 bases had no gene match. CDR1 and CDR2 (germline): MGHRA, YSYEKL.

This chain links TRBV7-6 with TRBJ2-1; a weak D match, TRBD1 (5 bases). CDR1 and CDR2 from the germline V gene are SGHVS and FNYEAQ. This CDR3 comprises 18 residues. The germline V and J ends were trimmed by 2 bases and 0 bases, with 17 bases remaining between them. CDR3 sequence: CASSLFGPLDSSYNEQFF. The CDR3 DNA is TGTGCCAGCAGCTTATTTGGGCCCCTCGACAGCTCCTACAATGAGCAGTTCTTC.

The V and J genes are TRBV6-5 and TRBJ2-7; TRBD2 might be the D (7 bases). Germline CDR1 is MNHEY and CDR2 is SVGAGI. This CDR3 is built from 13 residues. Trimming took 6 bases from V and 3 from J, leaving 12 bases between them. The CDR3 region is CASSEGGNYEQYF. CDR3 in DNA: TGTGCCAGCAGCGAGGGGGGGAACTACGAGCAGTACTTC.

The chain has TRBV7-2 and TRBJ1-4; 10 bases agree with TRBD1. Germline values: CDR1 SGHTA, CDR2 FQGNSA. The length of the CDR3 is 13 residues. V lost 10 bases to trimming and J lost 6 bases; unmatched junction nucleotides: 5. CDR3 nucleotide sequence: TGTGCCAAGTACGGGACAGGGGATGAAAAACTGTTTTTT. It codes for CAKYGTGDEKLFF.

The chain links TRBV28 to TRBJ1-5, with a weak D call TRBD1 (6 bases). From germline, CDR1 is MDHEN and CDR2 SYDVKM. The ends were cut back, 6 bases at V and 0 bases at J, with 12 bases in the middle. This CDR3 has 15 amino acids. Here the CDR3 reads CASRLGQDSNQPQHF. The CDR3 nucleotides read TGTGCCAGCAGACTGGGACAAGATAGCAATCAGCCCCAGCATTTT.

The CDR3 nucleotides read TGTGCCAGCAGCTTGGCAGGGTATGATTCACCCCTCCACTTT. Its protein product is CASSLAGYDSPLHF. The chain joins TRBV5-4 to TRBJ1-6, with D possibly being TRBD1 (5 bases). The CDR3 totals 14 residues. Germline assignment: CDR1 SGHNT and CDR2 YYREEE (reference sequence). V gave up 0 bases and J gave up 8 bases, with 9 bases separating them. Combining the CDR3 with reference TRBV5-4 and TRBJ1-6 gives the whole variable domain ETGVTQSPTHLIKTRGQQVTLRCSSQSGHNTVSWYQQALGQGPQFIFQYYREEENGRGNFPPRFSGLQFPNYSSELNVNALELDDSALYLCASSLAGYDSPLHFGNGTRLTVT.

V usage is TRBV15 and J usage is TRBJ2-7; D is possibly TRBD1 (5 bases). Per the germline V gene, CDR1 is LNHNV and CDR2 is YYDKDF (reference sequence). Trimming stripped 5 bases from V and 4 bases from J, with 15 bases between. The CDR3 consists of 14 residues. CDR3 sequence reads: CATSEGQANYEQYF. In DNA form, the CDR3 reads TGTGCCACCAGCGAAGGACAAGCGAATTACGAGCAGTACTTC.

V is TRBV18 and J is TRBJ2-3, with D unclear. The CDR3 extends over 16 amino acids. Germline V gene lookup returns CDR1 KGHSH and CDR2 LQKENI. Trimming left V 2 bases short and J 2 bases short, with 14 bases between. This chain's CDR3 is CASSPSQRTITDTQYF. The CDR3 nucleotides read TGTGCCAGCTCACCAAGTCAGCGTACCATCACAGATACGCAGTATTTT.

The V call is TRBV7-2, the J call TRBJ2-3; 7 positions agree with TRBD1. Germline V gene sequence: CDR1 SGHTA, CDR2 FQGNSA. V lost 1 base to trimming and J lost 9 bases; unmatched junction nucleotides: 1. The CDR3 length is 12 residues. Here the CDR3 DNA reads TGTGCCAGCAGCTTAGAGACAGGGACGCAGTATTTT. This translates into CASSLETGTQYF.

The gene calls are TRBV10-3 and TRBJ2-7, with 10 bases fitting TRBD1. The CDR3 spans 16 residues. The germline CDR1 and CDR2 sequences are ENHRY and SYGVKD. V shed 2 bases and J 6 bases; nucleotides not matched to a gene: 10. The CDR3 DNA reads TGTGCCATCAGTGAGCCTGGACAGGGGGTTTTAGGCGAGCAGTACTTC. The encoded protein is CAISEPGQGVLGEQYF.